This section outlines one TCR beta chain sequence together with its context. This entry belongs to a study of cytomegalovirus exposure and HLA in healthy donors. Germline V gene sequence: CDR1 MNHEY, CDR2 SVGAGI. Trimming cost V 5 bases and J 9 bases, with 11 bases left between them. The CDR3 consists of 12 residues. Use of 60 Vbeta and 13 Jbeta primers characterized the PCR. As originally analysed: A later analysis tallied tens of millions of unique TCR beta chains, roughly 11 million of them shared. Generated by immunoSEQ multiplex PCR, the TCRdb table keeps only in-frame clones and is missing some. D and trimming were read from the DNA, whereas the V and J calls and clone size are those reported in that table. Among 70,000 to 100,000 clones listed, 65% to 70% were seen once.

The gene calls are TRBV6-5 and TRBJ1-5; D ambiguous. The clonotype was recovered from a woman between 50 and 59 years old in good health and CMV-seropositive. The sample taken for sequencing was PBMCs. For the CDR3, the DNA is TGTGCCAGCAGTGAAGTTGCGTCGCCCCAGCATTTT. Translating gives CASSEVASPQHF.